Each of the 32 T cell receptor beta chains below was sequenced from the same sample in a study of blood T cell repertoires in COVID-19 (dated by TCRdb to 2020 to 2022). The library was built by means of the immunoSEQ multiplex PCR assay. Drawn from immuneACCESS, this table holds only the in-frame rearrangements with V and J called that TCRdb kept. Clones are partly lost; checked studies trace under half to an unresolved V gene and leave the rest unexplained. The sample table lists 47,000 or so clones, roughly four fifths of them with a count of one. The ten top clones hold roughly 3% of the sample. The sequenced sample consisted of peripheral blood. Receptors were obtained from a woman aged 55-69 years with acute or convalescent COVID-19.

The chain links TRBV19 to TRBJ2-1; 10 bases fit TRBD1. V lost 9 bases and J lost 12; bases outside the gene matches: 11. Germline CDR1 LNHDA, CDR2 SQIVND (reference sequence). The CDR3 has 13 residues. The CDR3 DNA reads TGTGCCAGCTGGGGACAGGGGCCGTTCGGGCAGTTCTTC. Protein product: CASWGQGPFGQFF.

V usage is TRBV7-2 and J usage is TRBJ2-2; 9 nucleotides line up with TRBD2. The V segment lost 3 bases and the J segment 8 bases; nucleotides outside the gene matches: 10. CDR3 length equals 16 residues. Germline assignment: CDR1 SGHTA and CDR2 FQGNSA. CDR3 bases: TGTGCCAGCAGCTTTCACCTAGCGGGGCTTTCAGGGGAGCTGTTTTTT. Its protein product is CASSFHLAGLSGELFF.

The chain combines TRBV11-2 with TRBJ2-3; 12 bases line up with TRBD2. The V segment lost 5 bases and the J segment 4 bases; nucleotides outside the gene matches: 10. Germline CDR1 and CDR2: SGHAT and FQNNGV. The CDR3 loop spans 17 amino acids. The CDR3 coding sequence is TGTGCCAGCAGCCCCCACCCTAGCGGGGGGGCTGCAGATACGCAGTATTTT. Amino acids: CASSPHPSGGAADTQYF.

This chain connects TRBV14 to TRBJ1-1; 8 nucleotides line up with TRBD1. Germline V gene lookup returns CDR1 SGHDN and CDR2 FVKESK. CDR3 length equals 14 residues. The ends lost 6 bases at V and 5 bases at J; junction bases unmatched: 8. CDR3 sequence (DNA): TGTGCCAGCAGTTCAGGGGGCGCGGGAACTGAAGCTTTCTTT. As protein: CASSSGGAGTEAFF.

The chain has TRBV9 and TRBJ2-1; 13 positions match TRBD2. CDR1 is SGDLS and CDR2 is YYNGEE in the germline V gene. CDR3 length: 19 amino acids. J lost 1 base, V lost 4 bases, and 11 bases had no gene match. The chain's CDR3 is CASSRNRTSGRLSYNEQFF. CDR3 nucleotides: TGTGCCAGCAGCCGAAACAGGACTAGCGGGAGATTATCCTACAATGAGCAGTTCTTC.

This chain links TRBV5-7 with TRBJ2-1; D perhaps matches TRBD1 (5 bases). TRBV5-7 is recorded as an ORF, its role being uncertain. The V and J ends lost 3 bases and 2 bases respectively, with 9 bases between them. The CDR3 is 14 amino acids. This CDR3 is CASSCARAYNEQFF. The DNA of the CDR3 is TGTGCCAGCAGCTGTGCCAGGGCCTACAATGAGCAGTTCTTC.

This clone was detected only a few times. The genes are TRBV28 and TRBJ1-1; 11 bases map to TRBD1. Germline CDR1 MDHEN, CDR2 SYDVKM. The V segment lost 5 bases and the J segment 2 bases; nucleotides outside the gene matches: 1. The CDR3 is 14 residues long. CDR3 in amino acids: CASSRTGGNTEAFF. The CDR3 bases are TGTGCCAGCAGTCGGACAGGGGGCAACACTGAAGCTTTCTTT.

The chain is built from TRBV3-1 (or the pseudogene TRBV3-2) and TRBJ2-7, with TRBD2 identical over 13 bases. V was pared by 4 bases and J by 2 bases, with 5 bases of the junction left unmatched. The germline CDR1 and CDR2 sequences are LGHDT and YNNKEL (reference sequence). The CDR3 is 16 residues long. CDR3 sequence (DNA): TGTGCCAGCAGCCGAGGGACTAGCGGGGTAACCTACGAGCAGTACTTC. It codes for CASSRGTSGVTYEQYF.

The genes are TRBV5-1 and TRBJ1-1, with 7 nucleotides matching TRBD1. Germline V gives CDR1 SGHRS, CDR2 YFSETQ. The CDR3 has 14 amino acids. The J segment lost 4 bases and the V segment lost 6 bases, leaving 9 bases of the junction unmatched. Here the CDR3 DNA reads TGCGCCAGCACCCCTTTCAACAGGGGCACTGAAGCTTTCTTT. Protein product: CASTPFNRGTEAFF. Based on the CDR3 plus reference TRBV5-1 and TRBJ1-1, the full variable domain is KAGVTQTPRYLIKTRGQQVTLSCSPISGHRSVSWYQQTPGQGLQFLFEYFSETQRNKGNFPGRFSGRQFSNSRSEMNVSTLELGDSALYLCASTPFNRGTEAFFGQGTRLTVV.

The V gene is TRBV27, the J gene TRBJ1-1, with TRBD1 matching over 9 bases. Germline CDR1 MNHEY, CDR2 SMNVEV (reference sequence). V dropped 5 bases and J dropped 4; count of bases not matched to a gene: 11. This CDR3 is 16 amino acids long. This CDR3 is CASSRPDRGRGTEAFF. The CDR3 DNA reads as TGTGCCAGCAGTCGCCCGGACAGGGGACGGGGCACTGAAGCTTTCTTT.

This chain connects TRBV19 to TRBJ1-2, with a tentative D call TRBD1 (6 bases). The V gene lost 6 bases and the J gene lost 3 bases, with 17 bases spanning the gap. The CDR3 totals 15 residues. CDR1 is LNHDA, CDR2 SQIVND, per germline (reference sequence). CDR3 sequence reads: CASSPGTTRDYGYTF. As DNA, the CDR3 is TGTGCCAGTAGCCCCGGGACAACCCGCGACTATGGCTACACCTTC. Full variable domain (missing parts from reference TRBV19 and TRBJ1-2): DGGITQSPKYLFRKEGQNVTLSCEQNLNHDAMYWYRQDPGQGLRLIYYSQIVNDFQKGDIAEGYSVSREKKESFPLTVTSAQKNPTAFYLCASSPGTTRDYGYTFGSGTRLTVV.

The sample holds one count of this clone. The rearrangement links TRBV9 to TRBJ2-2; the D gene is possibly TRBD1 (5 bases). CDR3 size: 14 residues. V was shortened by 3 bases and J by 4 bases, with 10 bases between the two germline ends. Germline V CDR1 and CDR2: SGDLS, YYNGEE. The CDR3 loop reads CASSAYRSTGELFF. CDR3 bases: TGTGCCAGCAGCGCCTACAGGAGCACCGGGGAGCTGTTTTTT.

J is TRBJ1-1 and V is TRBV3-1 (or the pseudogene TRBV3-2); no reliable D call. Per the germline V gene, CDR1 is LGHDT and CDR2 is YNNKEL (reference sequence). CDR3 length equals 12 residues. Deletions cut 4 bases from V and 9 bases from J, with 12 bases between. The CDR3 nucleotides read TGTGCCAGCAGCCCGATTTCGGGGAAAGCTTTCTTT. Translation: CASSPISGKAFF.

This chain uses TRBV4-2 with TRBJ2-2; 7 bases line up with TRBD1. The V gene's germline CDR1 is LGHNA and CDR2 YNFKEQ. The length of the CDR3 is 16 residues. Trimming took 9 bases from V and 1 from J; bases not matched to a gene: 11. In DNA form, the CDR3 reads TGTGCCAGTCAGAACAGGGGTTCTGGGAACACCGGGGAGCTGTTTTTT. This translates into CASQNRGSGNTGELFF.

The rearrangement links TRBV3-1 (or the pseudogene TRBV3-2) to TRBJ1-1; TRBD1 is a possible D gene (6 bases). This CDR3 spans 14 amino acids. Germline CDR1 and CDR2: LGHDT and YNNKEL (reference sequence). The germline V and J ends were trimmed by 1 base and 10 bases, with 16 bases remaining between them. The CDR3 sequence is CASSQGQVWAVAFF. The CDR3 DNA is TGTGCCAGCAGCCAAGGACAGGTCTGGGCGGTAGCTTTCTTT.

The CDR3, as DNA: TGTGCCAGCAGCTTGTCGGTGCGGGACCTCTCCTACAATGAGCAGTTCTTC. Its protein product is CASSLSVRDLSYNEQFF. V usage is TRBV5-4 and J usage is TRBJ2-1, with a weak D call TRBD2 (6 bases). The germline gives CDR1 SGHNT, CDR2 YYREEE (reference sequence). Trimming stripped 1 base from V and 0 bases from J, with 14 bases between. This CDR3 is 17 amino acids long.

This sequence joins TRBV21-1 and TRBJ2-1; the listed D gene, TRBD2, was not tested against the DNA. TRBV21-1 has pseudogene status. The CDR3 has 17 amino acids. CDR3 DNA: TGTGCCAGCAGCCCACGCTCCGGACTGGAGGGCTACAATGAGCAGTTCTTC. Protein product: CASSPRSGLEGYNEQFF.

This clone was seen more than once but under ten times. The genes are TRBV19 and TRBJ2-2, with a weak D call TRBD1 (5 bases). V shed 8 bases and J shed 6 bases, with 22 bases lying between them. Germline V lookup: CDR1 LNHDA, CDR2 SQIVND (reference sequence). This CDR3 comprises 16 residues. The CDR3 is CASSGRALSKAGELFF. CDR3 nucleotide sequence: TGTGCCAGTTCTGGCAGGGCGCTTTCGAAGGCCGGGGAGCTGTTTTTT.

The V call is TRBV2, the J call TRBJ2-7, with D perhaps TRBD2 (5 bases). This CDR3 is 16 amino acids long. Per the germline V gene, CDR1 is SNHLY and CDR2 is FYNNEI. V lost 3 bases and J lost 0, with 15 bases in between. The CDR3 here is CASSDSGRGSSYEQYF. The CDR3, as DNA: TGTGCCAGCAGTGATTCTGGACGGGGTAGCTCCTACGAGCAGTACTTC. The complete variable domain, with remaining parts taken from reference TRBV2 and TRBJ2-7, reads EPEVTQTPSHQVTQMGQEVILRCVPISNHLYFYWYRQILGQKVEFLVSFYNNEISEKSEIFDDQFSVERPDGSNFTLKIRSTKLEDSAMYFCASSDSGRGSSYEQYFGPGTRLTVT.

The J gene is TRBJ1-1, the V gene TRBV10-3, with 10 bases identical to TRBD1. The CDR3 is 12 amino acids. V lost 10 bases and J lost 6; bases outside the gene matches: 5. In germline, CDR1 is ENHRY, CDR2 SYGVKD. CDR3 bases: TGTGCCACTACGGGACAGGGGTCTGAAGCTTTCTTT. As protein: CATTGQGSEAFF.

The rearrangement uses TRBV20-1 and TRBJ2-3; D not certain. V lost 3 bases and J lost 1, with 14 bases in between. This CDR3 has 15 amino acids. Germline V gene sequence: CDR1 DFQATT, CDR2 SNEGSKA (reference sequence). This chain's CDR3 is CSASRGSRRTDTQYF. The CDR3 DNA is TGCAGTGCTAGTCGAGGCTCAAGACGCACAGATACGCAGTATTTT.

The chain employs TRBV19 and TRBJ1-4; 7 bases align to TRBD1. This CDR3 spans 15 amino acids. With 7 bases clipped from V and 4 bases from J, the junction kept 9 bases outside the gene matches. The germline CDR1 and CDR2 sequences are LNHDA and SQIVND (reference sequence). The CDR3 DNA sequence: TGTGCCAGTACCTACGAGACAGGGTTTAATGAAAAACTGTTTTTT. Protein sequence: CASTYETGFNEKLFF. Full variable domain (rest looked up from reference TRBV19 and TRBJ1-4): DGGITQSPKYLFRKEGQNVTLSCEQNLNHDAMYWYRQDPGQGLRLIYYSQIVNDFQKGDIAEGYSVSREKKESFPLTVTSAQKNPTAFYLCASTYETGFNEKLFFGSGTQLSVL.

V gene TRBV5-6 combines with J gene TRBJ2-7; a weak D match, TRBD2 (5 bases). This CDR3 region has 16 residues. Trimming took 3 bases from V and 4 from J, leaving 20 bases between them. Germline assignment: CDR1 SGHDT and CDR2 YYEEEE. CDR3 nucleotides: TGTGCCAGCAGCTGGCGGGCTCCCAAAGGTCCATACGAGCAGTACTTC. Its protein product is CASSWRAPKGPYEQYF.

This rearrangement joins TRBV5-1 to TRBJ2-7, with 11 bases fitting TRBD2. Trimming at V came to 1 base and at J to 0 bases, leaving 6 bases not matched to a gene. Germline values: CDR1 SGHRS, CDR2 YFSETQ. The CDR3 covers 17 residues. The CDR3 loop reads CASSLWASGRSSYEQYF. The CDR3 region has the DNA TGCGCCAGCAGCTTGTGGGCTAGCGGGAGGAGCTCCTACGAGCAGTACTTC. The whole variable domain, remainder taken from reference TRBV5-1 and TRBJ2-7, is KAGVTQTPRYLIKTRGQQVTLSCSPISGHRSVSWYQQTPGQGLQFLFEYFSETQRNKGNFPGRFSGRQFSNSRSEMNVSTLELGDSALYLCASSLWASGRSSYEQYFGPGTRLTVT.

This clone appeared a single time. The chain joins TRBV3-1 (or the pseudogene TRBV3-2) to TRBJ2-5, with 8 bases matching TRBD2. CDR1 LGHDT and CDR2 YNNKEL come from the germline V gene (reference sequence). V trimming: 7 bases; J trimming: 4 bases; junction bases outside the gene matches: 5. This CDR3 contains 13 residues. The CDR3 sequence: CASTPSGGETQYF. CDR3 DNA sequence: TGTGCCAGCACCCCCAGCGGGGGAGAGACCCAGTACTTC.

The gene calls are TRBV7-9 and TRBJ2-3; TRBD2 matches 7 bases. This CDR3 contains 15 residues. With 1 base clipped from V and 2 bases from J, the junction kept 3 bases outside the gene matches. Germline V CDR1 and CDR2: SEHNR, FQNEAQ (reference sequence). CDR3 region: CASSLGGGDTDTQYF. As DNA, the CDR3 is TGTGCCAGCAGCTTAGGTGGGGGGGACACAGATACGCAGTATTTT.

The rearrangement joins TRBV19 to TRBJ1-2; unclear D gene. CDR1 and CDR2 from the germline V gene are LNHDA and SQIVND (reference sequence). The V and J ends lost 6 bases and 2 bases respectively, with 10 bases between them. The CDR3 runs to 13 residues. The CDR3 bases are TGTGCCAGTAGCTCGGTGACAAACTATGGCTACACCTTC. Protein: CASSSVTNYGYTF.

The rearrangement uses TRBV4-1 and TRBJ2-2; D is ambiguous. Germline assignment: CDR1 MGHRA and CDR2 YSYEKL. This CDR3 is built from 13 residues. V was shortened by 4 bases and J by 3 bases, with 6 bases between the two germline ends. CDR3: CASSPPYTGELFF. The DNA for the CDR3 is TGCGCCAGCAGCCCTCCCTACACCGGGGAGCTGTTTTTT.

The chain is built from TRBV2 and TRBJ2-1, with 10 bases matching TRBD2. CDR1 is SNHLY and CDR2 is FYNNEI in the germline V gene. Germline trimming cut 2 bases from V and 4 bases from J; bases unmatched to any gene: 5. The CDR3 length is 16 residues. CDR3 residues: CASSELAGVSYNEQFF. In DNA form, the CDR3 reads TGTGCCAGCAGTGAACTAGCGGGAGTCTCATACAATGAGCAGTTCTTC. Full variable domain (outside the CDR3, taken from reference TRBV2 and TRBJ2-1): EPEVTQTPSHQVTQMGQEVILRCVPISNHLYFYWYRQILGQKVEFLVSFYNNEISEKSEIFDDQFSVERPDGSNFTLKIRSTKLEDSAMYFCASSELAGVSYNEQFFGPGTRLTVL.

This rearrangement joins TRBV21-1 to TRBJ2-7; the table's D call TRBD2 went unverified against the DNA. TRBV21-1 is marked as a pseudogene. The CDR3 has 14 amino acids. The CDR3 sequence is CASSNAAGDLEQYF. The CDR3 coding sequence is TGTGCCAGCAGCAACGCAGCGGGAGACCTCGAGCAGTACTTC.

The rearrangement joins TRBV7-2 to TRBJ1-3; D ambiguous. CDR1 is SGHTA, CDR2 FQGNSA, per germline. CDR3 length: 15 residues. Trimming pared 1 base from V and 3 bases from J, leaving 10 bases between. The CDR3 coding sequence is TGTGCCAGCAGCTTAGAAATGGTGCGTGGAAACACCATATATTTT. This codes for CASSLEMVRGNTIYF. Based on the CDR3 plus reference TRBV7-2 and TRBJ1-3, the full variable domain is GAGVSQSPSNKVTEKGKDVELRCDPISGHTALYWYRQSLGQGLEFLIYFQGNSAPDKSGLPSDRFSAERTGGSVSTLTIQRTQQEDSAVYLCASSLEMVRGNTIYFGEGSWLTVV.

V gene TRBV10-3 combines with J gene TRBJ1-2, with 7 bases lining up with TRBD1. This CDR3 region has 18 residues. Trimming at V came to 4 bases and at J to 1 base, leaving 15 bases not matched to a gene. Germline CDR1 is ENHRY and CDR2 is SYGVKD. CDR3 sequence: CAISGAGDRTSLNYGYTF. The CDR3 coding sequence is TGTGCCATCAGTGGAGCGGGGGACAGAACTTCCCTTAACTATGGCTACACCTTC.